What follows are 28 T cell receptor beta chains derived from one specimen sequenced in a study of blood T cell repertoires in COVID-19. Using immunoSEQ multiplex PCR, the repertoire was profiled, and TCRdb retains in-frame clones only, with some absent. Among some 110,000 clones listed, around 85% were seen once. Sequencing was performed on peripheral blood. These receptor sequences come from a woman of 80 years or more with COVID-19, enrolled during active disease.

The DNA of the CDR3 is TGCGCCAGCAGCTTAAATCCGACTAGCGGGAGGACTAGGAGTAATGAGCAGTTCTTC. This translates into CASSLNPTSGRTRSNEQFF. The chain links TRBV5-1 to TRBJ2-1, with 13 bases fitting TRBD2. This CDR3 is 19 amino acids long. Germline trimming cut 2 bases from V and 7 bases from J; bases unmatched to any gene: 15. From germline, CDR1 is SGHRS and CDR2 YFSETQ. The full variable domain, its missing parts supplied by reference TRBV5-1 and TRBJ2-1, is KAGVTQTPRYLIKTRGQQVTLSCSPISGHRSVSWYQQTPGQGLQFLFEYFSETQRNKGNFPGRFSGRQFSNSRSEMNVSTLELGDSALYLCASSLNPTSGRTRSNEQFFGPGTRLTVL.

The genes are TRBV27 and TRBJ2-7; 9 bases align to TRBD1. The CDR3 loop spans 13 amino acids. Germline-derived CDR1 and CDR2 are MNHEY and SMNVEV (reference sequence). V was pared by 5 bases and J by 7 bases, with 6 bases of the junction left unmatched. This CDR3 is CASSTGTGIEQYF. For the CDR3, the DNA is TGTGCCAGCAGTACGGGGACAGGGATTGAGCAGTACTTC.

The chain recombines TRBV29-1 with TRBJ2-5; D ambiguous. Trimming removed 4 bases at V and 0 bases at J, with 18 bases between. The CDR3 is 16 residues long. CDR1 and CDR2 (germline): SQVTM, ANQGSEA. CDR3 bases: TGCAGCGTTGTGCCCCAGAGGTCTTGGTACCAAGAGACCCAGTACTTC. Translated, it gives CSVVPQRSWYQETQYF.

This chain joins TRBV4-1 and TRBJ1-2; 8 bases line up with TRBD1. The germline gives CDR1 MGHRA, CDR2 YSYEKL. J was trimmed by 7 bases and V by 3 bases; bases with no gene match: 4. The CDR3 is 13 amino acids. The CDR3 coding sequence is TGCGCCAGCAGCCAGGTGACAGGGGTTGGCTACACCTTC. Its translation is CASSQVTGVGYTF.

This sequence joins TRBV3-1 (or the pseudogene TRBV3-2) and TRBJ2-1, with 9 bases identical to TRBD2. Germline CDR1 and CDR2: LGHDT and YNNKEL (reference sequence). CDR3 size: 15 residues. V dropped 3 bases and J dropped 10; count of bases not matched to a gene: 10. CDR3 DNA sequence: TGTGCCAGCAGCCAGTCAACTAGCGGGTCCAGCGAGCAGTTCTTC. Protein sequence: CASSQSTSGSSEQFF.

The CDR3 sequence is CATSDMTGVNGYTF. In DNA form, the CDR3 reads TGTGCCACCAGTGATATGACAGGGGTCAATGGCTACACCTTC. V and J are TRBV24-1 and TRBJ1-2; 8 bases map to TRBD1. With V trimmed by 3 bases and J by 6 bases, 5 bases remained unmatched. The CDR3 length is 14 residues. CDR1 is KGHDR, CDR2 SFDVKD, per germline.

On this clone itself: Other DNA variants within this sample encode the same CDR3. The chain links TRBV28 to TRBJ1-1, with D perhaps TRBD1 (6 bases). CDR3 size: 14 residues. The ends were cut back, 4 bases at V and 0 bases at J, with 9 bases in the middle. From germline, CDR1 is MDHEN and CDR2 SYDVKM. CDR3 region: CASSSTGLNTEAFF. The CDR3 coding sequence is TGTGCCAGCAGTTCGACAGGCTTGAACACTGAAGCTTTCTTT.

The chain carries TRBV19 and TRBJ1-5; 8 positions match TRBD1. V was pared by 0 bases and J by 1 base, with 2 bases of the junction left unmatched. Germline V CDR1 and CDR2: LNHDA, SQIVND (reference sequence). The CDR3 contains 16 residues. CDR3 loop: CASSIDSGGSNQPQHF. The CDR3 nucleotides read TGTGCCAGTAGTATAGATTCAGGGGGCAGCAATCAGCCCCAGCATTTT.

This chain uses TRBV5-4 with TRBJ2-1; D gene uncertain. V was cut by 2 bases and J by 8 bases, with 5 bases left in between. The CDR3 runs 11 residues. CDR1 is SGHNT, CDR2 YYREEE, per germline (reference sequence). DNA of the CDR3: TGTGCCAGCAGCTTCCGTGATGAGCAGTTCTTC. Translation: CASSFRDEQFF. Variable domain in full (rest from reference TRBV5-4 and TRBJ2-1): ETGVTQSPTHLIKTRGQQVTLRCSSQSGHNTVSWYQQALGQGPQFIFQYYREEENGRGNFPPRFSGLQFPNYSSELNVNALELDDSALYLCASSFRDEQFFGPGTRLTVL.

This clone was found a few times. The J gene is TRBJ1-5, the V gene TRBV5-5, with D unresolved. Trimming removed 0 bases from V and 0 bases from J, with 7 bases in between. This CDR3 is built from 15 residues. Germline V gene lookup returns CDR1 SGHKS and CDR2 YYEKEE (reference sequence). CDR3 sequence (DNA): TGTGCCAGCAGCTTGGACAGCTTTAGCAATCAGCCCCAGCATTTT. It encodes CASSLDSFSNQPQHF.

V gene TRBV9 combines with J gene TRBJ1-1, with TRBD1 as a possible D gene (6 bases). CDR1 is SGDLS and CDR2 is YYNGEE in the germline V gene. This CDR3 is 16 amino acids long. The V end was cut by 3 bases, the J end by 0 bases, with 15 bases between. In DNA form, the CDR3 reads TGTGCCAGCAGCGCGTCGTTACAGGGTGTGAACACTGAAGCTTTCTTT. Its protein product is CASSASLQGVNTEAFF. Full variable domain (missing parts from reference TRBV9 and TRBJ1-1): DSGVTQTPKHLITATGQRVTLRCSPRSGDLSVYWYQQSLDQGLQFLIQYYNGEERAKGNILERFSAQQFPDLHSELNLSSLELGDSALYFCASSASLQGVNTEAFFGQGTRLTVV.

The rearrangement joins TRBV11-2 to TRBJ2-7, with no clear D. V was shortened by 5 bases and J by 6 bases, with 5 bases between the two germline ends. Germline lookup yields CDR1 SGHAT and CDR2 FQNNGV. This CDR3 region has 10 residues. CDR3 DNA: TGTGCCAGCAGCGGAGTCGAGCAGTACTTC. Encoded protein: CASSGVEQYF.

In this sample, this clone turned up once. The rearrangement joins TRBV19 to TRBJ1-5; no clear D gene. In germline, CDR1 is LNHDA, CDR2 SQIVND (reference sequence). The V and J ends lost 7 bases and 0 bases respectively, with 10 bases between them. This CDR3 region has 14 residues. CDR3 in amino acids: CASTGSYSNQPQHF. The CDR3 DNA follows: TGTGCCAGTACGGGGTCCTATAGCAATCAGCCCCAGCATTTT.

The gene calls are TRBV9 and TRBJ2-5; 8 positions agree with TRBD2. V was clipped by 2 bases and J by 5 bases; unmatched bases: 8. The CDR3 has 15 amino acids. Looked up from germline, CDR1 is SGDLS and CDR2 is YYNGEE. The CDR3 bases are TGTGCCAGCAGCGTCCTAGGCGGGGGGCGGGAGACCCAGTACTTC. Encoded protein: CASSVLGGGRETQYF.

The genes are TRBV28 and TRBJ2-5; maybe TRBD1 (6 bases). Between the trimmed V and J ends, which lost 7 bases and 4 bases, there was a span of 16 bases. The CDR3 spans 14 residues. The V gene's germline CDR1 is MDHEN and CDR2 SYDVKM. CDR3 in amino acids: CASIKGWGRETQYF. CDR3 nucleotide sequence: TGTGCCAGCATCAAGGGATGGGGGCGAGAGACCCAGTACTTC.

This clone was observed once. This chain links TRBV29-1 with TRBJ2-1; D perhaps matches TRBD2 (6 bases). V gave up 0 bases and J gave up 12 bases, with 21 bases separating them. Germline loops: CDR1 SQVTM, CDR2 ANQGSEA. This CDR3 has 15 amino acids. CDR3 nucleotides: TGCAGCGTTGAAGATCGGTCGCGGGGTATTTCTGGGCAGTTCTTC. Its protein product is CSVEDRSRGISGQFF.

The chain links TRBV7-9 to TRBJ1-1, with TRBD1 matching over 9 bases. The CDR3 sequence is 19 residues long. Germline assignment: CDR1 SEHNR and CDR2 FQNEAQ (reference sequence). The junction had 21 bases not matched to a gene; V was cut back by 7 bases and J by 3 bases. CDR3 amino acids: CASTLGPGQGRGWYTEAFF. CDR3 nucleotide sequence: TGTGCCAGCACCCTAGGTCCGGGACAGGGTAGGGGTTGGTACACTGAAGCTTTCTTT.

The rearrangement uses TRBV12-3 or TRBV12-4 and TRBJ1-2; a possible D gene is TRBD1 (6 bases). The CDR3 extends over 13 amino acids. V dropped 6 bases and J dropped 8 bases, with 16 bases sitting between them. CDR3 DNA: TGTGCCAGCAGACCCGGACAGAATGCGGGCTACACCTTC. Translated, it gives CASRPGQNAGYTF.

The chain combines TRBV9 with TRBJ2-5; TRBD2 matches at 7 bases. V trimming: 0 bases; J trimming: 1 base; junction bases outside the gene matches: 3. Germline CDR1 reads SGDLS; CDR2 reads YYNGEE. The CDR3 totals 15 residues. CDR3 nucleotides: TGTGCCAGCAGCGTAGCGGGGGGACCCCAAGAGACCCAGTACTTC. Protein: CASSVAGGPQETQYF.

This chain joins TRBV5-4 and TRBJ2-3; D is perhaps TRBD2 (6 bases). Germline V CDR1 and CDR2: SGHNT, YYREEE (reference sequence). The CDR3 totals 14 residues. Trimming cost V 4 bases and J 1 base, with 10 bases left between them. The CDR3 DNA reads TGTGCCAGCAGCGGCAGGGAGGGCACAGATACGCAGTATTTT. It is translated as CASSGREGTDTQYF.

The genes are TRBV27 and TRBJ2-2; possibly TRBD2 for D (6 bases). Looked up from germline, CDR1 is MNHEY and CDR2 is SMNVEV (reference sequence). The CDR3 has 14 amino acids. V lost 10 bases and J 3 bases, leaving 15 bases between the germline ends. CDR3 residues: CATAPGLYTGELFF. The CDR3 DNA is TGTGCCACCGCCCCGGGACTTTACACCGGGGAGCTGTTTTTT.

Turning to this clone: The junction departs from the called germline gene at one end, perhaps through a read error. The genes are TRBV28 and TRBJ1-6; D gene uncertain. Per the germline V gene, CDR1 is MDHEN and CDR2 is SYDVKM. This CDR3 is 9 amino acids long. As DNA, the CDR3 is TGTGCCAGCAATCGCCAGAGGAACTTT. Protein product: CASNRQRNF.

In its sample, this clone was seen once. The J gene is TRBJ2-4, the V gene TRBV19; 11 bases match TRBD1. Germline V gives CDR1 LNHDA, CDR2 SQIVND (reference sequence). J was trimmed by 8 bases and V by 7 bases; bases with no gene match: 13. This CDR3 has 16 amino acids. CDR3 residues: CASNPKTGQGADIQYF. The CDR3 DNA sequence: TGTGCCAGTAACCCCAAGACAGGACAGGGGGCAGACATTCAGTACTTC.

The chain couples TRBV6-2 or TRBV6-3 to TRBJ2-2, with D possibly matching TRBD2 (6 bases). The germline V gene encodes CDR1 MNHEY and CDR2 SVGEGT. The length of the CDR3 is 12 residues. The V and J ends lost 4 bases and 13 bases respectively, with 13 bases between them. The CDR3 region is CASSSAGSSLFF. The CDR3 nucleotides read TGTGCCAGCAGTTCCGCCGGGAGTTCGCTGTTTTTT.

This chain connects TRBV6-1 to TRBJ2-7; 9 bases are a match to TRBD2. The CDR3 runs 16 residues. J gave up 2 bases and V 6 bases, and 11 bases lay outside the gene matches. Germline values: CDR1 MNHNS, CDR2 SASEGT. This CDR3 is CASRERGGLAAYEQYF. The CDR3 DNA follows: TGTGCCAGCAGGGAACGAGGGGGACTAGCCGCCTACGAGCAGTACTTC.

This rearrangement joins TRBV6-2 or TRBV6-3 to TRBJ2-7, with 8 bases matching TRBD1. CDR1 is MNHEY, CDR2 SVGEGT, per germline. The CDR3 has 17 amino acids. J gave up 2 bases and V 2 bases, and 11 bases lay outside the gene matches. In DNA, the CDR3 is TGTGCCAGCAGTTACGAGACAGGGGCGGCCCACCCCTACGAGCAGTACTTC. Translating it yields CASSYETGAAHPYEQYF.

The chain has TRBV7-3 and TRBJ2-6; possibly TRBD2 for D (5 bases). Germline V CDR1 and CDR2: SGHTA, FQGTGA. The CDR3 is made up of 16 amino acids. Trimming took 5 bases from V and 1 from J, leaving 12 bases between them. This chain's CDR3 is CASSLAVPSGANVLTF. The CDR3 DNA follows: TGTGCCAGCAGCCTAGCCGTCCCATCTGGGGCCAACGTCCTGACTTTC.

This clone was observed a handful of times. The chain uses TRBV6-4 and TRBJ2-3; possible D gene TRBD2, 5 bases. This CDR3 has 13 residues. Germline V CDR1 and CDR2: MRHNA, SNTAGT. Trimming shortened V by 4 bases and J by 3 bases, and 8 bases separated the two germline ends. This CDR3 reads CASSVGETDTQYF. In DNA form, the CDR3 reads TGTGCCAGCAGTGTTGGGGAGACAGATACGCAGTATTTT.